A selection of T cell receptor beta chains follows, all from one sample in a study of blood T cell repertoires in COVID-19. Method: immunoSEQ multiplex PCR; TCRdb's copy keeps in-frame clones and lacks some. The table records some 250,000 clones, about nine tenths of them present only once. The sample taken for sequencing was PBMCs or T cells enriched from blood (not recorded which). These receptors were collected from a man aged 18-30 years who had recovered from COVID-19. Both conserved end residues are part of each CDR3. The D gene is left open where the match is weak. Clone size appears in some rows only: once, few, many, or a class for an expanded clone.

v_gene,d_gene,j_gene,abundance,CDR3aa,CDR3nt
TRBV5-5,-,TRBJ2-7,-,CASSGDTGSYEQYF,TGTGCCAGCAGCGGAGACACGGGATCCTACGAGCAGTACTTC
TRBV29-1,-,TRBJ1-1,-,CSVGGLGSGTEAFF,TGCAGCGTTGGGGGGCTGGGATCTGGCACTGAAGCTTTCTTT
TRBV28,-,TRBJ2-1,-,CASSPRDSYNEQFF,TGTGCCAGCAGTCCGAGGGACTCATACAATGAGCAGTTCTTC
TRBV28,TRBD1,TRBJ2-5,-,CASSRSGQAKETQYF,TGTGCCAGCAGCCGCTCCGGACAGGCTAAAGAGACCCAGTACTTC
TRBV5-4,-,TRBJ2-7,-,CASSFDTYEQYF,TGTGCCAGCAGCTTTGACACCTACGAGCAGTACTTC
TRBV5-8,-,TRBJ2-2,-,CASSLAGAGTGELFF,TGTGCCAGCAGCTTGGCAGGGGCCGGCACCGGGGAGCTGTTTTTT
TRBV7-9,TRBD2,TRBJ2-1,-,CASSLAGTGLAGGNEQFF,TGTGCCAGCAGCTTAGCAGGGACAGGACTAGCGGGAGGTAATGAGCAGTTCTTC
TRBV19,TRBD1,TRBJ2-2,-,CASSIRAGTGGFTGELFF,TGTGCCAGTAGTATAAGGGCCGGGACAGGGGGATTCACCGGGGAGCTGTTTTTT
TRBV19,TRBD1,TRBJ2-1,-,CASSPGTGRYNEQFF,TGTGCCAGTAGTCCCGGGACAGGGAGGTACAATGAGCAGTTCTTC
TRBV6-5,-,TRBJ1-2,few,CASAMGRGYYGYTF,TGTGCCAGCGCTATGGGACGGGGGTACTATGGCTACACCTTC
TRBV14,-,TRBJ2-7,-,CASSPWVGQTYEQYF,TGTGCCAGCAGCCCCTGGGTTGGGCAGACCTACGAGCAGTACTTC
TRBV5-1,TRBD1,TRBJ1-4,-,CASSKGQPLEKLFF,TGCGCCAGCAGCAAGGGACAGCCCCTAGAAAAACTGTTTTTT
TRBV7-6,TRBD1,TRBJ1-1,-,CASRLGTGLSQAFF,TGTGCCAGCAGGCTAGGGACAGGGTTGTCTCAAGCTTTCTTT
TRBV5-1,-,TRBJ1-4,-,CASSLEGRGEEKLFF,TGCGCCAGCAGCTTGGAGGGCAGGGGTGAGGAAAAACTGTTTTTT
TRBV30,-,TRBJ1-2,-,CAWSPQTRGSGYTF,TGTGCCTGGAGTCCCCAGACCAGGGGAAGTGGCTACACCTTC
TRBV29-1,TRBD2,TRBJ2-1,-,CSVEDMGTSGLEEQFF,TGCAGCGTTGAAGATATGGGGACTAGCGGCCTCGAGGAGCAGTTCTTC
TRBV10-3,-,TRBJ2-7,-,CAITDGLSYEQYF,TGTGCCATCACTGACGGACTCTCCTACGAGCAGTACTTC
TRBV11-3,TRBD2,TRBJ2-2,-,CASSVSGRDTGELFF,TGTGCCAGCAGCGTTAGCGGGAGGGACACCGGGGAGCTGTTTTTT
TRBV28,TRBD1,TRBJ2-1,-,CASSPYRGPLNEQFF,TGTGCCAGCAGTCCCTACAGGGGCCCTCTAAATGAGCAGTTCTTC
TRBV18,-,TRBJ2-5,-,CASSPTGSETQYF,TGTGCCAGCTCACCTACAGGGAGTGAGACCCAGTACTTC
TRBV20-1,TRBD2,TRBJ2-7,-,CSASQSTSGSSYEQYF,TGCAGTGCTAGTCAGTCCACTAGCGGGAGCTCCTACGAGCAGTACTTC
TRBV11-2,TRBD1,TRBJ1-2,-,CASSPQGINRYGYTF,TGTGCCAGCAGCCCACAGGGGATAAACCGATATGGCTACACCTTC
TRBV4-2,TRBD2,TRBJ2-5,-,CASSQPNTPGLAGGGETQYF,TGTGCCAGCAGCCAACCGAATACCCCGGGACTAGCGGGAGGGGGGGAGACCCAGTACTTC
TRBV3-1/TRBV3-2,-,TRBJ2-3,-,CASSSQRELLEKDTQYF,TGTGCCAGCAGCTCACAAAGGGAGCTTTTAGAAAAAGATACGCAGTATTTT
TRBV7-2,TRBD1,TRBJ1-2,-,CASSLGQSRAYGYTF,TGTGCCAGCAGCCTGGGACAGAGTCGAGCCTATGGCTACACCTTC
TRBV7-9,TRBD2,TRBJ2-1,few,CASSLQAGENEQFF,TGTGCCAGCAGCTTACAAGCGGGGGAGAATGAGCAGTTCTTC
TRBV5-1,-,TRBJ2-1,-,CASSPGLNLAEQFF,TGCGCCAGCAGCCCGGGACTCAACTTGGCTGAGCAGTTCTTC
TRBV18,-,TRBJ2-7,-,CASSLNDYTRGYEQYF,TGTGCCAGCTCACTAAACGACTATACCCGCGGTTACGAGCAGTACTTC
TRBV25-1,-,TRBJ1-1,-,CASSEPEGEQRGEAFF,TGTGCCAGCAGTGAACCCGAAGGGGAGCAGCGGGGTGAAGCTTTCTTT
TRBV18,TRBD1,TRBJ2-1,-,CASSRGTEYNEQFF,TGTGCCAGCTCACGAGGGACAGAGTACAATGAGCAGTTCTTC
TRBV27,-,TRBJ2-7,once,CASSFIGGRGTYEQYF,TGTGCCAGCAGTTTCATCGGGGGACGGGGGACCTACGAGCAGTACTTC
TRBV2,-,TRBJ1-2,-,CASNLGGIYGYTF,TGTGCCAGCAACCTTGGGGGGATCTATGGCTACACCTTC
TRBV6-5,TRBD1,TRBJ1-4,-,CASRRRDRDEKLFF,TGTGCCAGCAGACGGCGGGACAGAGACGAAAAACTGTTTTTT
TRBV7-9,-,TRBJ1-2,-,CASSFSGPTPQNYGYTF,TGTGCCAGCAGCTTTTCAGGCCCGACCCCGCAAAACTATGGCTACACCTTC
TRBV30,-,TRBJ1-1,-,CAWGVRNTEAFF,TGTGCCTGGGGGGTCAGGAACACTGAAGCTTTCTTT
TRBV10-3,-,TRBJ1-1,once,CAISETGPTEAFF,TGTGCCATCAGTGAGACAGGGCCCACTGAAGCTTTCTTT
TRBV27,TRBD1,TRBJ2-7,-,CASSLRFTGVIHEQYF,TGTGCCAGCAGTTTACGGTTTACAGGGGTAATCCACGAGCAGTACTTC
TRBV19,-,TRBJ1-5,-,CASSLAGESNQPQHF,TGTGCCAGTAGTTTGGCAGGGGAGAGCAATCAGCCCCAGCATTTT
TRBV5-1,-,TRBJ1-1,-,CASSSSDRTASTEAFF,TGCGCCAGCAGCTCCTCGGACAGAACCGCATCCACTGAAGCTTTCTTT
TRBV2,-,TRBJ2-3,-,CASSELAVTDTQYF,TGTGCCAGCAGTGAATTAGCGGTCACAGATACGCAGTATTTT
TRBV19,-,TRBJ1-5,-,CASSAAGSNQPQHF,TGTGCCAGTAGTGCGGCGGGAAGCAATCAGCCCCAGCATTTT
TRBV18,-,TRBJ1-6,-,CASSPTSSYNSPLHF,TGTGCCAGCTCACCAACCAGCTCCTATAATTCACCCCTCCACTTT
TRBV21-1,-,TRBJ2-1,once,CASSEKEGRRAYNEQFF,TGTGCCAGCAGCGAAAAGGAGGGGCGGAGGGCATACAATGAGCAGTTCTTC
TRBV6-5,TRBD1,TRBJ1-5,-,CASSKQGQPPSF,TGTGCCAGCAGTAAACAGGGGCAACCCCCTTCTTTT
TRBV27,-,TRBJ1-2,-,CASSLSLGEYYGYTF,TGTGCCAGCAGTTTATCGCTCGGGGAGTACTATGGCTACACCTTC
TRBV4-1,-,TRBJ2-7,-,CASSQDPTRVVEEVYEQYF,TGCGCCAGCAGCCAAGATCCAACTCGGGTAGTAGAAGAAGTCTACGAGCAGTACTTC
TRBV12-3/TRBV12-4,-,TRBJ1-2,-,CASSPWPYGYTF,TGTGCCAGCAGTCCCTGGCCTTATGGCTACACCTTC
TRBV30,TRBD2,TRBJ2-7,-,CAWSAGLAGVPEQYF,TGTGCCTGGAGTGCCGGACTAGCGGGGGTGCCCGAGCAGTACTTC
TRBV11-3,-,TRBJ2-1,-,CASRLSTGSVEQFF,TGTGCCAGCAGATTATCTACAGGGTCCGTTGAGCAGTTCTTC
TRBV3-1/TRBV3-2,TRBD2,TRBJ2-3,-,CASSRGLGADTQYF,TGTGCCAGCAGCCGAGGACTAGGGGCAGATACGCAGTATTTT